The clone carrying this TCR beta chain was seen a handful of times. Its antigen is as yet unknown. These data originate in a study of beta chain features in type 1 diabetes. General study results and limits: It was not settled here whether HLA type affects TCRB rearrangement. A moderate, significant TCRB CDR3 shortening appeared in type 1 diabetes across four CD4+ subsets.

Expressed TCRB transcripts were sequenced because the entire RNA isolate underwent reverse transcription. This table comes from immunoSEQ multiplex PCR, and its TCRdb copy is limited to in-frame clones, with some not included. This sample has around 280,000 clones; approximately 16% occur once, and the top ten carry about 0.014%. Sorting with CD45RO/CCR7/CD25/CD127/CD95/CD27 yielded naive, central memory, regulatory and stem-like memory CD4+ cells. Germline V gene lookup returns CDR1 GTSNPN and CDR2 SVGIG (reference sequence). The CDR3 sequence is 14 residues long. V was clipped by 4 bases and J by 5 bases, with 17 bases between them.

Material: naive CD4+ T cells from blood. This TCR was recovered from a man aged 18 to 35 with type 1 diabetes. The J gene is TRBJ1-1, the V gene TRBV30; perhaps TRBD1 as D (5 bases). CDR3 loop: CAWISGGGWTEAFF. The DNA for the CDR3 is TGTGCCTGGATAAGTGGGGGGGGTTGGACTGAAGCTTTCTTT.